This TCR beta chain was captured by sequencing in a study of cytomegalovirus exposure and HLA in healthy donors. Overall study findings and caveats: Some TCR beta chains (roughly 150 of them) were listed as cytomegalovirus-associated. There were reportedly fewer N-insertions in an Asian-associated ancestry cluster than the approximately 700-donor mean, in a later analysis. Exclusion applied to some V segments, including TRBV6-2 and TRBV6-3, as they were indistinguishable. Presence/absence analyses assumed roughly uniform sequencing depth across donors, which may not hold.

In regard to this clone: Its matching antigen is unknown.

Per the germline V gene, CDR1 is SGHDT and CDR2 is YYEEEE. Trimming took off 0 bases at V and 0 bases at J, with 13 bases between the two ends. There are 17 residues in the CDR3. Primers for the PCR totalled 60 Vbeta and 13 Jbeta. Using immunoSEQ multiplex PCR, the repertoire was profiled, and TCRdb retains in-frame clones only, with some absent. This sample's table has roughly 57,000 clones. The chain recombines TRBV5-6 with TRBJ1-3; no reliable D call. The sample consisted of PBMCs. The sequence derives from a woman in her twenties or thirties in good health and CMV-seropositive. CDR3 in DNA: TGTGCCAGCAGCTTGGAAGGGAGGGCTAGCTCTGGAAACACCATATATTTT. Protein product: CASSLEGRASSGNTIYF.